This T cell receptor beta chain was obtained from a study of cytomegalovirus exposure and HLA in healthy donors. The germline gives CDR1 LNHDA, CDR2 SQIVND (reference sequence). The CDR3 runs 20 residues. The V gene lost 10 bases and the J gene lost 7 bases, with 38 bases spanning the gap. Study results and limitations: Analysis performed later showed TCR beta chains linked to HLA being more clonally expanded than equally common others. Links to common viral pathogens appeared, in a later analysis, for several of the most significant clusters.

Vbeta (60) and Jbeta (13) primers were used in the PCR. Profiling relied on immunoSEQ multiplex PCR, and the TCRdb table lists in-frame clones only, not all of them. The sample has around 180,000 clones; roughly 80% are singletons. With regard to this clone: Its antigen is currently unknown.

Among the donors, all were healthy bone marrow donors. Whereas donors were nominally healthy upon sampling, unrecorded immune exposures were probable. The sample was PBMCs. The receptor was isolated from a woman younger than 45 in good health and CMV-seropositive. This chain joins TRBV19 and TRBJ1-5; D ambiguous. The CDR3 DNA sequence: TGTGCCACCAAAGGACTATCATTGGGGTACGCCACGGACGATCCGCAGCCCCAGCATTTT. Amino acid sequence: CATKGLSLGYATDDPQPQHF.